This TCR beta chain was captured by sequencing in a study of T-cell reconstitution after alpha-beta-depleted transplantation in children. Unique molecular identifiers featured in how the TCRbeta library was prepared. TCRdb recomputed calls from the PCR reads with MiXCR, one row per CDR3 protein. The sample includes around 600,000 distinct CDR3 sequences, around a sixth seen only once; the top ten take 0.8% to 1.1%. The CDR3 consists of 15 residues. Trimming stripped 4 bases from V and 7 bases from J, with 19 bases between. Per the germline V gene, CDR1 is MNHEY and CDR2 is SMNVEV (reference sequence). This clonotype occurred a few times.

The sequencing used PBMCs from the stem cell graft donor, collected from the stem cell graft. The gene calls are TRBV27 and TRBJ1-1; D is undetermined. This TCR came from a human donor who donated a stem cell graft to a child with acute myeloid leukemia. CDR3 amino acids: CASSWSRGRTGEAFF. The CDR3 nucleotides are TGTGCCAGCAGTTGGAGCCGGGGAAGGACGGGTGAAGCTTTCTTT.